This record covers a single T cell receptor beta chain. The data were obtained in a study of blood T cell repertoires in COVID-19. Study context: From T cells, B-cell-depleted T cells, or PBMCs came the material, which was cDNA or gDNA.

Trimming stripped 0 bases from V and 6 bases from J, with 15 bases between. The CDR3 sequence is 15 residues long. In germline, CDR1 is SGDLS, CDR2 YYNGEE. In the original workflow: It was from reference gene primer amplification that nucleated cell counts were estimated. Assay: immunoSEQ multiplex PCR; the TCRdb copy retains only in-frame clones and omits some. The V and J calls and the clone size are those of that table, but D and trimming were determined from the DNA. This repertoire shows 200,000 to 250,000 clones, roughly 80% found once; its top ten account for less than 8%. The sequenced material came from peripheral blood. V and J are TRBV9 and TRBJ1-2; D is unresolved. This receptor was identified in a woman aged 50 to 60 with acute or convalescent COVID-19. The CDR3: CASSVGPHLRNGYTF. CDR3 DNA sequence: TGTGCCAGCAGCGTAGGACCCCATCTGAGGAATGGCTACACCTTC.